This TCR beta chain is drawn from a study of blood T cell repertoires in COVID-19. In the study overall: Spain, Italy and the United States supplied samples that represented acute and convalescent COVID-19. The analysed material was cDNA or gDNA that came from T cells, B-cell-depleted T cells, or PBMCs.

The germline V and J ends were trimmed by 1 base and 1 base, with 11 bases remaining between them. Germline V CDR1 and CDR2: SGHRS, YFSETQ. The CDR3 totals 15 residues. Study processing details: Reference gene primers were amplified, and this amplification served to estimate nucleated cell counts. Profiling relied on immunoSEQ multiplex PCR, and the TCRdb table lists in-frame clones only, not all of them. V and J calls plus clone size are reproduced from that table; the DNA served to infer D and trimming. The table includes under 8,000 clones, nearly 90% detected once. This clonotype was obtained from a man aged 65-85 years with active COVID-19. The sample comprised peripheral blood. The genes are TRBV5-1 and TRBJ2-5, with unresolved D. CDR3 region: CASSLTDPVQETQYF. The CDR3 bases are TGCGCCAGCAGCTTGACAGACCCCGTCCAAGAGACCCAGTACTTC.